This T cell receptor beta chain comes out of a study of T cell responses to AZD1222 COVID-19 vaccine. Measured with immunoSEQ multiplex PCR; TCRdb has only the in-frame clones, and not every one. The sample includes 100,000 to 150,000 clones, around 92% of them seen just once. Pooling covered second doses at about 4 or about 12 weeks. Turning to this clone: Its antigen remains unidentified.

Study results and limitations: Nearly half of unique spike-specific TCRs reportedly avoided B.1.351 and B.1.1.7 mutated regions. Donors were chiefly white British, with a greater number of females, and clonal diversity was perhaps underestimated.

This CDR3 is built from 14 residues. Germline loops: CDR1 SGHTA, CDR2 FQGNSA. Trimming took off 1 base at V and 4 bases at J, with 10 bases between the two ends. The sample consisted of peripheral blood, taken 28 days after the second AZD1222 dose. This receptor was identified in an adult who received the AZD1222 COVID-19 vaccine. The chain carries TRBV7-2 and TRBJ1-1; no definite D call. The CDR3 coding sequence is TGTGCCAGCAGCTTAGAAAGGGTTGGCACTGAAGCTTTCTTT. This gives the protein CASSLERVGTEAFF.